This T cell receptor beta chain was recorded in a study of shared clonotypes between healthy human individuals. The CDR3 loop spans 15 amino acids. The germline V gene encodes CDR1 ENHRY and CDR2 SYGVKD. The V and J ends lost 6 bases and 2 bases respectively, with 14 bases between them. Some clones are missing from TCRdb's copy, which holds only in-frame ones; the method was immunoSEQ multiplex PCR. The table lists about 870,000 clones, 80% to 95% of them singletons. Selected positively for CCR7 and CD45RO-negative, naive CD8 cells excluded terminally differentiated effector memory CD45RA+ cells. The specimen sequenced was naive CD8+ T cells sorted from blood. J is TRBJ2-1 and V is TRBV10-3; D perhaps matches TRBD1 (5 bases). The source of this sequence is a man aged 30 to 39 in good health. This CDR3 is CAIRADSPTYNEQFF. The CDR3 DNA follows: TGTGCCATCAGGGCAGACAGTCCAACCTACAATGAGCAGTTCTTC.